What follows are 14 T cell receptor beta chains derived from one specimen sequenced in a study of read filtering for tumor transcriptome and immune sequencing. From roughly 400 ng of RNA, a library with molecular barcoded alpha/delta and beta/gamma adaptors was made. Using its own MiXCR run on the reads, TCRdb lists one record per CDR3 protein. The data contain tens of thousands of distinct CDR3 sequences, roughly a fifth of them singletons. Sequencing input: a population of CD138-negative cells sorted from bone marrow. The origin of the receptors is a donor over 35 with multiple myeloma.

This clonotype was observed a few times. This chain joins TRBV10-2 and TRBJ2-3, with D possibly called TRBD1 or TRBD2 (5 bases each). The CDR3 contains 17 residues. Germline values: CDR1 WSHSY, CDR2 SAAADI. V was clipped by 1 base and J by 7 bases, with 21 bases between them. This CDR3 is CASSEFRDPISLYTQYF. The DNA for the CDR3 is TGCGCCAGCAGTGAGTTTAGGGACCCTATTTCTTTATATACGCAGTATTTT.

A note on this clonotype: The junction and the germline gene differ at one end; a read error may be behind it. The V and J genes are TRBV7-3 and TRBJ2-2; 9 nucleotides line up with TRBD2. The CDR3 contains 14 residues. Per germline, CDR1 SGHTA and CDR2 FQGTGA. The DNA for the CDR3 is TGTGCCAGCAGCTTAGCGGGGGGGCCCGGGGAGCTGTCTTTT. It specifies CASSLAGGPGELSF.

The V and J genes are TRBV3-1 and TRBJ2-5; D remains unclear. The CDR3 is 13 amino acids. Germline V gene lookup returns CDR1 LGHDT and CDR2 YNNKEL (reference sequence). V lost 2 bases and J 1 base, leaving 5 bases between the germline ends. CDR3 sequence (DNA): TGTGCCAGCAGCCAAACTTTCCAAGAGACCCAGTACTTC. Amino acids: CASSQTFQETQYF.

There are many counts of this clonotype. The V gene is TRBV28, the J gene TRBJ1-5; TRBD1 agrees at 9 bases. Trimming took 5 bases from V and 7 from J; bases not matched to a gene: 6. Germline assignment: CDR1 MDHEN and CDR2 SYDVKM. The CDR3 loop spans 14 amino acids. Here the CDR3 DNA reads TGTGCCAGCAGTGGGGACAGGGTGGGCCAGCCCCAGCATTTT. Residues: CASSGDRVGQPQHF.

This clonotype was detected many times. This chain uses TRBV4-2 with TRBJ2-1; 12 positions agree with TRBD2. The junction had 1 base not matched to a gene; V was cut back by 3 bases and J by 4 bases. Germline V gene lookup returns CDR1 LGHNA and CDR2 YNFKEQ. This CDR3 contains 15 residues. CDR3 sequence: CASSQGTSGYNEQFF. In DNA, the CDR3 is TGTGCCAGCAGCCAGGGGACTAGCGGGTACAATGAGCAGTTCTTC.

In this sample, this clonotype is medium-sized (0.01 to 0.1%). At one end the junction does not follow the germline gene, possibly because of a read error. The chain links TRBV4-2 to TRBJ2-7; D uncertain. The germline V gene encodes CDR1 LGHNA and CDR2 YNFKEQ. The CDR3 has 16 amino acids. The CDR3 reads CASSLQPTASSYEQYF. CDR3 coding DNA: TGCGCCAGCAGCCTTCAGCCGACCGCTAGCTCCTACGAGCAGTACTTC.

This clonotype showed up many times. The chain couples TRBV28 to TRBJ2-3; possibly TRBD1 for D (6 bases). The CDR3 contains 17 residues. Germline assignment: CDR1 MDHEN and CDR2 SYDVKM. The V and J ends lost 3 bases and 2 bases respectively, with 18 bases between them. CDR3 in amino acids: CASSFGPSGATTDTQYF. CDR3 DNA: TGTGCCAGCAGTTTCGGGCCGTCAGGGGCGACCACAGATACGCAGTATTTT.

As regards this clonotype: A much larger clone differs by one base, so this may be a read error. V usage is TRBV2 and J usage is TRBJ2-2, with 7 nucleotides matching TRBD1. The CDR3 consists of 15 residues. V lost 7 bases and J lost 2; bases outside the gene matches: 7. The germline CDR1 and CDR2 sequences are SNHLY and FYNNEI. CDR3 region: CASNVGQSNTGELFF. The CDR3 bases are TGTGCCAGCAATGTGGGACAGAGTAACACCGGGGAGCTGTTTTTT. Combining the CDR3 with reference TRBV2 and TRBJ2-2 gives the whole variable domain EPEVTQTPSHQVTQMGQEVILRCVPISNHLYFYWYRQILGQKVEFLVSFYNNEISEKSEIFDDQFSVERPDGSNFTLKIRSTKLEDSAMYFCASNVGQSNTGELFFGEGSRLTVL.

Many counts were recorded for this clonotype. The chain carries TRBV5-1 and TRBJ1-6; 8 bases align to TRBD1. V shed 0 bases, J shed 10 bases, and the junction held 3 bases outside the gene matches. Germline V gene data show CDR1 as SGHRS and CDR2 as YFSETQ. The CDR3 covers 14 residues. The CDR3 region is CASSLEQGDSPLHF. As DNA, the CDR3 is TGCGCCAGCAGCTTGGAACAGGGGGACTCACCCCTCCACTTT.

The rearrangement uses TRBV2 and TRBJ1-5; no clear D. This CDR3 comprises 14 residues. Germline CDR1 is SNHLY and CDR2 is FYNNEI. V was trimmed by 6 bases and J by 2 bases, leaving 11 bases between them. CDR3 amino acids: CASRRVLGNQPQHF. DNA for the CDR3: TGTGCCAGCAGACGGGTACTTGGCAATCAGCCCCAGCATTTT.

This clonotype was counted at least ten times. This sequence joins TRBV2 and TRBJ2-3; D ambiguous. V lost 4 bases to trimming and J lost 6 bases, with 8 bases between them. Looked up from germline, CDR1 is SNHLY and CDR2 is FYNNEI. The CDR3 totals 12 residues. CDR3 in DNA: TGTGCCAGCAGTGGCAATTTGGATACGCAGTATTTT. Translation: CASSGNLDTQYF.

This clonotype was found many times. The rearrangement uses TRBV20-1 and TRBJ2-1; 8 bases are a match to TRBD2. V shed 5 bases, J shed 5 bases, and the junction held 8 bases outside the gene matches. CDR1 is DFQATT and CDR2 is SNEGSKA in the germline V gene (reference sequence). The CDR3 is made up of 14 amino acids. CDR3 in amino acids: CSAVGAGGDNEQFF. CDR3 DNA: TGCAGTGCTGTAGGGGCCGGGGGGGACAATGAGCAGTTCTTC.

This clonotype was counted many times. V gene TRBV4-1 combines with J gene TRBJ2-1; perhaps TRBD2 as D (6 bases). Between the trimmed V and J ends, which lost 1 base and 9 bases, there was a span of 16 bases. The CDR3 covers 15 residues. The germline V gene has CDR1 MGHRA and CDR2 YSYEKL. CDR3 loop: CASSQGVRGNGEQFF. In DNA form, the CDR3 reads TGCGCCAGCAGCCAAGGAGTACGGGGGAATGGTGAGCAGTTCTTC.

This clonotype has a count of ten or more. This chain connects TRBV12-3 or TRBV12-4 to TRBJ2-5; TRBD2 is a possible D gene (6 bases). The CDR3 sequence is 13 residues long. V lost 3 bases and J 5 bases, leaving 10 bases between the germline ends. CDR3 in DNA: TGTGCCAGCAGTTTTTCGGGGGACGAGACCCAGTACTTC. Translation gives CASSFSGDETQYF.